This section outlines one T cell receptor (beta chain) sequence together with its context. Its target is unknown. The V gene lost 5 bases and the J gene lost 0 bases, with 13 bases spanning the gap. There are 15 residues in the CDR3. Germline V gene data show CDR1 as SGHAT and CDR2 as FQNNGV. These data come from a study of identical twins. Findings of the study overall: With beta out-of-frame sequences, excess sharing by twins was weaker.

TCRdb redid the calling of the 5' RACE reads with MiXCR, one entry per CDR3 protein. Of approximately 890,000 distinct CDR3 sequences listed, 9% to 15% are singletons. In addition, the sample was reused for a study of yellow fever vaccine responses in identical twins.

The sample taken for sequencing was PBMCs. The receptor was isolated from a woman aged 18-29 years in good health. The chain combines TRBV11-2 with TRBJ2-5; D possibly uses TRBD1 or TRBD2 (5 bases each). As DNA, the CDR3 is TGTGCCAGCAGCCCTCGGGGACGGTACCAAGAGACCCAGTACTTC. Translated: CASSPRGRYQETQYF.